This record concerns one TCR beta chain sequence. The sample is drawn from a study of blood T cell repertoires in COVID-19. The repertoire was sequenced with immunoSEQ multiplex PCR; TCRdb's copy has only in-frame clones and lacks some. Counted here are around 280,000 clones, around nine tenths occurring once; the ten biggest clones make up around 11%. Per the germline V gene, CDR1 is SGHRS and CDR2 is YFSETQ. The CDR3 is 13 amino acids. V shed 3 bases, J shed 6 bases, and the junction held 4 bases outside the gene matches. The rearrangement joins TRBV5-1 to TRBJ2-3; 7 bases line up with TRBD1. Source material: peripheral blood. This TCR derives from a woman in her 30s with COVID-19, enrolled during active disease. CDR3 in amino acids: CASSSNRGDTQYF. For the CDR3, the DNA is TGCGCCAGCAGCTCGAACAGGGGCGATACGCAGTATTTT.